One sample yielded the 13 T cell receptor beta chains listed below, sequenced in a study of identical twins. TCRdb redid the calling of the 5' RACE reads with MiXCR, one entry per CDR3 protein. Among 200,000 to 300,000 distinct CDR3 sequences listed, about 11% were seen once. The sample comprised memory T cells sorted from blood. All receptors come from a man in his fifties or sixties in good health.

This clonotype was recorded many times. This chain connects TRBV5-1 to TRBJ2-1; 10 bases map to TRBD1. The V gene end was trimmed by 2 bases and the J gene end by 7 bases; junction bases not matched to a gene: 6. Looked up from germline, CDR1 is SGHRS and CDR2 is YFSETQ. The CDR3 has 15 residues. CDR3 loop: CASSLDRGLTNEQFF. DNA of the CDR3: TGCGCCAGCAGCTTAGACAGGGGGCTTACGAATGAGCAGTTCTTC.

This clonotype turned up a few times. This chain connects TRBV12-3 or TRBV12-4 to TRBJ1-4, with D hard to call. The CDR3 loop spans 16 amino acids. The germline V and J ends were trimmed by 6 bases and 5 bases, with 19 bases remaining between them. CDR3 bases: TGTGCCAGCAGGAGTTTGGGAGGCCCTGGGAATGAAAAACTGTTTTTT. This gives the protein CASRSLGGPGNEKLFF.

This clonotype has ten or more counts. The rearrangement uses TRBV3-1 and TRBJ2-7, with 8 bases lining up with TRBD2. CDR1 LGHDT and CDR2 YNNKEL come from the germline V gene (reference sequence). This CDR3 has 14 residues. The trim removed 5 bases at V and 6 bases at J, leaving 9 bases unmatched. This chain's CDR3 is CASSLAGSPLEQYF. CDR3 DNA: TGTGCCAGCAGCTTAGCGGGATCCCCTCTCGAGCAGTACTTC.

This clonotype was observed many times. The chain recombines TRBV5-1 with TRBJ2-5; TRBD2 matches at 10 bases. Germline CDR1 SGHRS, CDR2 YFSETQ. V lost 4 bases to trimming and J lost 5 bases; unmatched junction nucleotides: 8. CDR3 size: 15 residues. The CDR3 here is CASSDGLAGVETQYF. In DNA form, the CDR3 reads TGCGCCAGCAGCGACGGGCTAGCGGGAGTGGAGACCCAGTACTTC.

The rearrangement joins TRBV28 to TRBJ1-2, with TRBD1 identical over 7 bases. V lost 5 bases to trimming and J lost 7 bases; unmatched junction nucleotides: 10. This CDR3 is 14 amino acids long. Germline CDR1 is MDHEN and CDR2 is SYDVKM. In DNA form, the CDR3 reads TGTGCCAGCAGTAGCCTCCGTAGGGGGCCTGGCTACACCTTC. Amino acid sequence: CASSSLRRGPGYTF.

At least ten counts were recorded for this clonotype. This rearrangement joins TRBV12-3 or TRBV12-4 to TRBJ2-7; possible D gene TRBD2, 6 bases. The V gene lost 1 base and the J gene lost 4 bases, with 11 bases spanning the gap. CDR3 length: 14 amino acids. Written as DNA, the CDR3 is TGTGCCAGCAGTTTAGGACTAGGGTCTTACGAGCAGTACTTC. Protein product: CASSLGLGSYEQYF.

This clonotype was found a few times. The V gene is TRBV6-5, the J gene TRBJ2-3; TRBD2 matches 7 bases. V was clipped by 0 bases and J by 2 bases; unmatched bases: 11. This CDR3 has 18 residues. CDR1 and CDR2 (germline): MNHEY, SVGAGI. The CDR3 loop reads CASSYSWGGKKPTDTQYF. CDR3 DNA sequence: TGTGCCAGCAGTTACTCGTGGGGAGGGAAGAAGCCCACAGATACGCAGTATTTT.

This clonotype was seen repeatedly, ten times or more. The chain combines TRBV6-1 with TRBJ2-2, with D possibly being TRBD1 (5 bases). Germline CDR1 MNHNS, CDR2 SASEGT. V lost 6 bases and J lost 2, with 7 bases in between. CDR3 size: 13 residues. The CDR3 region is CASRDINTGELFF. The CDR3 DNA reads as TGTGCCAGCAGGGACATCAACACCGGGGAGCTGTTTTTT.

This clonotype showed up many times. The chain employs TRBV19 and TRBJ2-1, with 7 positions matching TRBD1. The CDR3 has 15 residues. Germline CDR1 reads LNHDA; CDR2 reads SQIVND (reference sequence). V was pared by 7 bases and J by 6 bases, with 12 bases of the junction left unmatched. The CDR3 bases are TGTGCCAGTACCCCCGGTAGGGGGCCGGGCAATGAGCAGTTCTTC. The encoded protein is CASTPGRGPGNEQFF.

This clonotype was counted at least ten times. This rearrangement joins TRBV5-1 to TRBJ2-3, with a tentative D call TRBD2 (6 bases). Germline values: CDR1 SGHRS, CDR2 YFSETQ. This CDR3 has 14 amino acids. The ends were cut back, 1 base at V and 5 bases at J, with 11 bases in the middle. CDR3 loop: CASSLSGVVDTQYF. The CDR3 DNA reads as TGCGCCAGCAGCTTGTCGGGGGTTGTAGATACGCAGTATTTT.

This clonotype was found a few times. This sequence joins TRBV12-3 or TRBV12-4 and TRBJ2-2, with 8 bases aligning to TRBD1. V shed 4 bases and J 4 bases; nucleotides not matched to a gene: 5. CDR3 length: 15 amino acids. CDR3 residues: CASSSQGARTGELFF. DNA of the CDR3: TGTGCCAGCAGTTCCCAGGGGGCGCGCACCGGGGAGCTGTTTTTT.

This clonotype has at least ten counts. The chain recombines TRBV12-3 or TRBV12-4 with TRBJ1-1; no clear D gene. The CDR3 covers 12 residues. Trimming stripped 1 base from V and 6 bases from J, with 6 bases between. As DNA, the CDR3 is TGTGCCAGCAGTTTAGTTCGAGCTGAAGCTTTCTTT. Its protein is CASSLVRAEAFF.

In this sample, this clonotype turned up a few times. The gene calls are TRBV28 and TRBJ2-3, with 8 bases aligning to TRBD2. The CDR3 contains 17 residues. Germline trimming cut 5 bases from V and 1 base from J; bases unmatched to any gene: 11. Germline V gene sequence: CDR1 MDHEN, CDR2 SYDVKM. For the CDR3, the DNA is TGTGCCAGCAGTCCCCAATTAGCGGGATCTGGCACAGATACGCAGTATTTT. Amino acids: CASSPQLAGSGTDTQYF.